What follows is one T cell receptor (beta chain) and its context. The table lists this clonotype with a count of one. Its specific antigen is unknown. No much larger clonotype is one base removed from it; base qualities were not supplied. One read alone makes for weak evidence. Interpreted using the paper, the treatment or condition label stands for: allogeneic hematopoietic cell transplantation with graft depleted of TCRalphabeta T cells and CD19 B cells. TCRalphabeta/CD19-depleted allogeneic hematopoietic cell grafts were given to the transplant recipients, all of whom were children. This record comes from a study of T-cell reconstitution after alpha-beta-depleted transplantation in children (dated by TCRdb to the mid-2010s). In terms of the full investigation: Using TCR repertoire profiling, the study quantitatively followed how T-cell immune reconstitution unfolded in children after TCRalphabeta/CD19-depleted allogeneic hematopoietic cell transplantation.

Study-level results and caveats: The apparently early recovery of alphabetaT-cell counts about two months after transplant reportedly depended on only several hundred rapidly expanded clones that came from non-depleted graft cells. In some patients, the high TCRbeta diversity seen at day 60 was put down to recipient T cells and intrathymic progenitors that had survived conditioning. The frequencies of hyperexpanded clones fell over the following months, and after one year, T-cell counts and TCRbeta diversity were mostly attributed to newly produced T cells.

V is cut by 8 bases and J by 3 bases, and the space between the germline ends is 17 bases. Inclusive of the bounding cysteine and phenylalanine, the CDR3 is 14 residues long. Only CDR3 DNA remains: 42 bases, in frame from the first base. Taken from the germline V gene, the CDR1 and CDR2 loops are MDHEN and SYDVKM. The library was generated by PCR. Instrument used: Illumina HiSeq 2500. To normalize quantification of the TCRbeta repertoire, the TCR libraries were built with molecular barcoding that relied on unique molecular identifiers. TCRdb passed the public sequencing reads through fastp at Q25 and MiXCR, retaining productive beta sequences. Each record represents a unique CDR3 protein, reported with the most common genes and DNA among its rows. Here the sample has about 98,000 distinct CDR3 sequences; around 22% occur a single time. The ten most abundant clones make up 20% to 25% of the sample.

This TCR came from a boy between 2 and 10 years old with acute lymphoblastic leukemia, due to receive a stem cell transplant. Here the sequenced sample was PBMCs, taken before TCRalphabeta/CD19-depleted stem cell transplant. This sequence uses TRBV28 and TRBJ2-7, with the D call perhaps TRBD1 or TRBD2, each one matching 5 bases. The DNA sequence is as follows: TGTGCCAGCGGGAATGGGGGTTCTGGCTACGAGCAGTACTTC. Its translation reads: CASGNGGSGYEQYF.